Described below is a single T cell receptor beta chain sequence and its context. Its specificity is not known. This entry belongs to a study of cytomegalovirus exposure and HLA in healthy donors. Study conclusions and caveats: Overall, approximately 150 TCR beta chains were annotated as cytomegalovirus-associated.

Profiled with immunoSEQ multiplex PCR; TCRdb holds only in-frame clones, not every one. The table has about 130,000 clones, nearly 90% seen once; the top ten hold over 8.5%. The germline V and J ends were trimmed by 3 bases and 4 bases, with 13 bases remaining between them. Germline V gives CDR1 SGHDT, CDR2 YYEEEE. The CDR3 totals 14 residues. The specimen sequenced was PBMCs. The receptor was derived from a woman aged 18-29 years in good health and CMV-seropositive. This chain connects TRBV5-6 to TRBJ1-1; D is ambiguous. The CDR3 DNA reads TGTGCCAGCAGCTCGGGTCGTATGGCCACTGAAGCTTTCTTT. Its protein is CASSSGRMATEAFF. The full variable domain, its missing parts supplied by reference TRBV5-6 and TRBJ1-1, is DAGVTQSPTHLIKTRGQQVTLRCSPKSGHDTVSWYQQALGQGPQFIFQYYEEEERQRGNFPDRFSGHQFPNYSSELNVNALLLGDSALYLCASSSGRMATEAFFGQGTRLTVV.